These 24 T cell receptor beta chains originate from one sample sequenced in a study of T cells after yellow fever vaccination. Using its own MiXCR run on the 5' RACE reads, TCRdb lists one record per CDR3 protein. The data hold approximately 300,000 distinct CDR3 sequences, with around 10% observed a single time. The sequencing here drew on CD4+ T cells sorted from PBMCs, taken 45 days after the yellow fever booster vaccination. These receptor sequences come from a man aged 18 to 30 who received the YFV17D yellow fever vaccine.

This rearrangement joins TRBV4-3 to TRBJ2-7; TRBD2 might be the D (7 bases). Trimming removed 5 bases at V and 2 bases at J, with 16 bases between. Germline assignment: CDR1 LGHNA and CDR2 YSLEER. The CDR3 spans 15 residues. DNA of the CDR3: TGCGCCAGCAGCTCACACCCCGGGGGGCCCTACGAGCAGTACTTC. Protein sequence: CASSSHPGGPYEQYF.

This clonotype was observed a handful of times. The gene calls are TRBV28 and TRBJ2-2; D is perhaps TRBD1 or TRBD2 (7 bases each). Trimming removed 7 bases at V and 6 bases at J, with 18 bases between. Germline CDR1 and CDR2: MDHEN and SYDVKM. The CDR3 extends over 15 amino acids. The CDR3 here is CASNTVGGGPGELFF. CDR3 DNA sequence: TGTGCCAGCAACACCGTGGGAGGGGGCCCCGGGGAGCTGTTTTTT.

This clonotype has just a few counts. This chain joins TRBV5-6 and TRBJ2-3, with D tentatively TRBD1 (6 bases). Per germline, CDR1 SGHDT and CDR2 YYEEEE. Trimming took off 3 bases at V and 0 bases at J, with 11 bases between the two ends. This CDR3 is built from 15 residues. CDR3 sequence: CASSWKGQSTDTQYF. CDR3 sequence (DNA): TGTGCCAGCAGCTGGAAAGGACAGAGCACAGATACGCAGTATTTT. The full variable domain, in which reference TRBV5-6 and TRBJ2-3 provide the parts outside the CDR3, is DAGVTQSPTHLIKTRGQQVTLRCSPKSGHDTVSWYQQALGQGPQFIFQYYEEEERQRGNFPDRFSGHQFPNYSSELNVNALLLGDSALYLCASSWKGQSTDTQYFGPGTRLTVL.

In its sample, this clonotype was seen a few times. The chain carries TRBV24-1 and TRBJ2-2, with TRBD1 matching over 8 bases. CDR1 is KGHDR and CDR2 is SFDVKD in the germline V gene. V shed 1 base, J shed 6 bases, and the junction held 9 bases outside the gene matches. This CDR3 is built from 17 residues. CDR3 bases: TGTGCCACCAGTGATTTAACTGAGCAGGGGGCCGCCGGGGAGCTGTTTTTT. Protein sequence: CATSDLTEQGAAGELFF.

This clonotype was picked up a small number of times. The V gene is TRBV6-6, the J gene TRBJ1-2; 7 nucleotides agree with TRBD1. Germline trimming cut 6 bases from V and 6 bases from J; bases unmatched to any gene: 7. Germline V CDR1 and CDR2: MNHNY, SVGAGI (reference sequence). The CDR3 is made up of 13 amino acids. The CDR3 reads CASREGAQNGYTF. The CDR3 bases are TGTGCCAGCAGGGAGGGGGCGCAGAATGGCTACACCTTC.

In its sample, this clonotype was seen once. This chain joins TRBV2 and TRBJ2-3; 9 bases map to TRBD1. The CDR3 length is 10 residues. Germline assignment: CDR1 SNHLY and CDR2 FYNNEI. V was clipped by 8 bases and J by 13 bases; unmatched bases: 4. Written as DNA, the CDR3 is TGTGCCAGCGGTCGGGACAGGGAGTATTTT. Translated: CASGRDREYF.

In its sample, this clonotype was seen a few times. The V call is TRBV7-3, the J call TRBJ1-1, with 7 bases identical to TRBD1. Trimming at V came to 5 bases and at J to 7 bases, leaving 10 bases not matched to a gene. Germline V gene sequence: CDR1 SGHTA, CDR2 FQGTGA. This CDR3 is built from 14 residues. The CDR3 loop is CASSPGRGRGEAFF. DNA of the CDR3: TGTGCCAGCAGCCCCGGTAGGGGGCGAGGTGAAGCTTTCTTT.

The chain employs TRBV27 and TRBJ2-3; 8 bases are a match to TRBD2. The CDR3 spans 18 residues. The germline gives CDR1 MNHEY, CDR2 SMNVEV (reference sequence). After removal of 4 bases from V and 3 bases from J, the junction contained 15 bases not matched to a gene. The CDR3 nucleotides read TGTGCCAGCAGTTCGGGTCCTTATGGCGGGGGGCCGACAGATACGCAGTATTTT. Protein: CASSSGPYGGGPTDTQYF.

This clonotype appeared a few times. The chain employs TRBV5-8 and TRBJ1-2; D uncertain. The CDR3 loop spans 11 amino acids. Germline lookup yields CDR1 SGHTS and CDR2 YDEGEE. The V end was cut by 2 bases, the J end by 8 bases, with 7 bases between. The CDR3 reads CASSFMGGYTF. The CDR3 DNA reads TGTGCCAGCAGCTTCATGGGAGGCTACACCTTC. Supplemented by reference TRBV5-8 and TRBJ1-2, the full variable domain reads EAGVTQSPTHLIKTRGQQATLRCSPISGHTSVYWYQQALGLGLQFLLWYDEGEERNRGNFPPRFSGRQFPNYSSELNVNALELEDSALYLCASSFMGGYTFGSGTRLTVV.

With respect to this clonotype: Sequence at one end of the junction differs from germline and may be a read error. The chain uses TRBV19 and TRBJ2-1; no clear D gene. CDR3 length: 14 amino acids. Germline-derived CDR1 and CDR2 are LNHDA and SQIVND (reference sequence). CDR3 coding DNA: TGTGCCACCCTCCTCGGGCCCGGCACCAATGAGCGGTTCTTC. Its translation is CATLLGPGTNERFF. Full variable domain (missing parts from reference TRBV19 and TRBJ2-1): DGGITQSPKYLFRKEGQNVTLSCEQNLNHDAMYWYRQDPGQGLRLIYYSQIVNDFQKGDIAEGYSVSREKKESFPLTVTSAQKNPTAFYLCATLLGPGTNERFFGPGTRLTVL.

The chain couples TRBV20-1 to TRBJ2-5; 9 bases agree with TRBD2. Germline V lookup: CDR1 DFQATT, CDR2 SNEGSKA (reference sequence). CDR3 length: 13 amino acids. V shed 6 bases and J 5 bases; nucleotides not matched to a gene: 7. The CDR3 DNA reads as TGCAGTGCCCGCGGGGGGGCCGGCGAGACCCAGTACTTC. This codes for CSARGGAGETQYF.

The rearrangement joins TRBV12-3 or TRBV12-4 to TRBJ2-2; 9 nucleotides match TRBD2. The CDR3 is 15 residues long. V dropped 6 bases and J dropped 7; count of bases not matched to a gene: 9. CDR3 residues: CASSRELAGDGELFF. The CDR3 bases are TGTGCCAGCAGCCGAGAACTAGCGGGCGACGGGGAGCTGTTTTTT.

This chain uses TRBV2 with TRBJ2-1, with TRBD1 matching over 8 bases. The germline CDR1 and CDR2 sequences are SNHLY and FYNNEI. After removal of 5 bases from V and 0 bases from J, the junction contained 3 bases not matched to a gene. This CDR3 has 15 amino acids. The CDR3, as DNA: TGTGCCAGCAGTTTACAGGGGGGCTCCTACAATGAGCAGTTCTTC. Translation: CASSLQGGSYNEQFF. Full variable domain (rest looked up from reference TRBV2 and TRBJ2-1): EPEVTQTPSHQVTQMGQEVILRCVPISNHLYFYWYRQILGQKVEFLVSFYNNEISEKSEIFDDQFSVERPDGSNFTLKIRSTKLEDSAMYFCASSLQGGSYNEQFFGPGTRLTVL.

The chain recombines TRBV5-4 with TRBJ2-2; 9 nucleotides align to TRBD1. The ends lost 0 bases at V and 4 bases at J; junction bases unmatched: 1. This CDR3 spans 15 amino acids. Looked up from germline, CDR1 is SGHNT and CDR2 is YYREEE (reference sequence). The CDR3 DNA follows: TGTGCCAGCAGCTTGGGGGACAGGGCCACCGGGGAGCTGTTTTTT. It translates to CASSLGDRATGELFF. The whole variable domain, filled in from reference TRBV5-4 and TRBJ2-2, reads ETGVTQSPTHLIKTRGQQVTLRCSSQSGHNTVSWYQQALGQGPQFIFQYYREEENGRGNFPPRFSGLQFPNYSSELNVNALELDDSALYLCASSLGDRATGELFFGEGSRLTVL.

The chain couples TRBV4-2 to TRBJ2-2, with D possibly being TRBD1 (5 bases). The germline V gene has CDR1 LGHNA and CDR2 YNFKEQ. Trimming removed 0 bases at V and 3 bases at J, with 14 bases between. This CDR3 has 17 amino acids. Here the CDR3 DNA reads TGTGCCAGCAGCCAAGAAAGGGGCGGTTACTACACCGGGGAGCTGTTTTTT. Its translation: CASSQERGGYYTGELFF.

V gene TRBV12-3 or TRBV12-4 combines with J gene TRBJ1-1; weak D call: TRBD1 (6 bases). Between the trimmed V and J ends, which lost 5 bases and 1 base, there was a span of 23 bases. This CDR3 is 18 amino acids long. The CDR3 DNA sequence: TGTGCCAGCAGTAATCCCAGGGGTAAGGCGGGCCCGAACACTGAAGCTTTCTTT. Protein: CASSNPRGKAGPNTEAFF.

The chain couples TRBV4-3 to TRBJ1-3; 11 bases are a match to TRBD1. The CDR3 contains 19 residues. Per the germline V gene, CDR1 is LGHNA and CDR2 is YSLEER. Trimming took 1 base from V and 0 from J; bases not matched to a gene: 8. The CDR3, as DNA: TGCGCCAGCAGCCAAGGGTTCCGGGACAGGGGGATCTCTGGAAACACCATATATTTT. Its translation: CASSQGFRDRGISGNTIYF.

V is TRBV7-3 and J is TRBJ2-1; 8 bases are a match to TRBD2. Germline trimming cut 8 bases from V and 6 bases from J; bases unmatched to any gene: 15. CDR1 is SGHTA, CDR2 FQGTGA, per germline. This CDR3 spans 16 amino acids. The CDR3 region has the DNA TGTGCCAGCGGACCCAGCCCGGGGGGGGGCCTCAATGAGCAGTTCTTC. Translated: CASGPSPGGGLNEQFF.

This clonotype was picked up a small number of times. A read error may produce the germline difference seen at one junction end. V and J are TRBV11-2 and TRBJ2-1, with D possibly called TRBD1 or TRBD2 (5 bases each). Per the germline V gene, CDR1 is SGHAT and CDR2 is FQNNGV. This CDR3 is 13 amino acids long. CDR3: CASSSRGYHEQFF. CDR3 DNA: TGTGCCAGCAGCTCTCGGGGCTACCATGAGCAGTTCTTC.

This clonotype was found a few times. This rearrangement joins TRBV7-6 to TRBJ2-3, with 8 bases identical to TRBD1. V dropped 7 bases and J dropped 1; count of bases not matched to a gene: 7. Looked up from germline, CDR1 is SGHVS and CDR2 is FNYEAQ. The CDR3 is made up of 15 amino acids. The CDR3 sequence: CASNRRGQGTDTQYF. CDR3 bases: TGTGCCAGCAACCGAAGGGGACAGGGCACAGATACGCAGTATTTT.

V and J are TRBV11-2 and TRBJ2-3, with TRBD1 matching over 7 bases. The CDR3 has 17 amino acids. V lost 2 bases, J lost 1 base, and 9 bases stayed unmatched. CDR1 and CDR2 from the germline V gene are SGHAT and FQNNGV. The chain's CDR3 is CASSLPGQARGTDTQYF. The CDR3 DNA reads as TGTGCCAGCAGCTTACCCGGACAGGCGCGGGGCACAGATACGCAGTATTTT. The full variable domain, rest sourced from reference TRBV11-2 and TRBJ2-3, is EAGVAQSPRYKIIEKRQSVAFWCNPISGHATLYWYQQILGQGPKLLIQFQNNGVVDDSQLPKDRFSAERLKGVDSTLKIQPAKLEDSAVYLCASSLPGQARGTDTQYFGPGTRLTVL.

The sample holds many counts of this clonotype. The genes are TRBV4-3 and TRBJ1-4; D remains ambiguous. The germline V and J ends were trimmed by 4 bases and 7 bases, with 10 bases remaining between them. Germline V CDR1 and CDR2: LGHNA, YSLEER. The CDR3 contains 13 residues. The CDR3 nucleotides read TGCGCCAGCAGCCGGCTCGGGCTTGAAAAACTGTTTTTT. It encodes CASSRLGLEKLFF.

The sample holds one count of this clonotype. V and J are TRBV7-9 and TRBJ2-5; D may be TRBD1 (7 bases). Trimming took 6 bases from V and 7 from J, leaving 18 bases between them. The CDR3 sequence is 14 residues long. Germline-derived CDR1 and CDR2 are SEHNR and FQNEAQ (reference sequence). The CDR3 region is CASSLRGTEGTQYF. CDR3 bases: TGTGCCAGCAGTCTCAGGGGGACTGAGGGGACCCAGTACTTC.

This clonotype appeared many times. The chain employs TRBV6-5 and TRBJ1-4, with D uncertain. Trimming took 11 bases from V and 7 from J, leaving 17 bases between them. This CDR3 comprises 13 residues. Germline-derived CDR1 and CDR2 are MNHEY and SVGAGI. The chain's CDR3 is CASRLGRREKLFF. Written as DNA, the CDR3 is TGTGCCTCGCGGTTGGGGAGGCGTGAAAAACTGTTTTTT.